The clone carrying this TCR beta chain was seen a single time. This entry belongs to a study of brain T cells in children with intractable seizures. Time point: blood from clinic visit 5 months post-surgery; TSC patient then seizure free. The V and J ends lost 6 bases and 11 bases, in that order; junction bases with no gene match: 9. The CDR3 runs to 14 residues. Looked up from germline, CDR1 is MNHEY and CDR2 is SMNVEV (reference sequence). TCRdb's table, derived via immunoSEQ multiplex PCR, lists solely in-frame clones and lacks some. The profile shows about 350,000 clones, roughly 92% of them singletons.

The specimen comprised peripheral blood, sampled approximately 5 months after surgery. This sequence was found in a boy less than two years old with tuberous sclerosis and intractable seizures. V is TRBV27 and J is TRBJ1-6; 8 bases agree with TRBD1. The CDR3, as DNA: TGTGCCAGCAGAACGGGACAGGTGATCGCACCCCTCCACTTT. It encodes CASRTGQVIAPLHF.